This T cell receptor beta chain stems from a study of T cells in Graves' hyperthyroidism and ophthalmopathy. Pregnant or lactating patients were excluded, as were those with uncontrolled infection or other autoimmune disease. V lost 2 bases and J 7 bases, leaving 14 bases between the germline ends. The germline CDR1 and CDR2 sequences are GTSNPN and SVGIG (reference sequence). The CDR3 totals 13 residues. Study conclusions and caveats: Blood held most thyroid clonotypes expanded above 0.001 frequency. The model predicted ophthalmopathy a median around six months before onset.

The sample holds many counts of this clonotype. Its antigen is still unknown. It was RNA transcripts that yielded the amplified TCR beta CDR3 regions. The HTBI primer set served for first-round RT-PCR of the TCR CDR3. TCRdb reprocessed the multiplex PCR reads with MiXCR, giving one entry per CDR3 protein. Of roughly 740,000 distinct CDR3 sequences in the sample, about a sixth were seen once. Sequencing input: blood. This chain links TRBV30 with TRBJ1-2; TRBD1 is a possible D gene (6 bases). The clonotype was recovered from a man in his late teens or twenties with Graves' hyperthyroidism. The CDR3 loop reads CAWSRQVVAGYTF. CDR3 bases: TGTGCCTGGAGTCGACAGGTAGTTGCTGGCTACACCTTC.